The text below deals with one T cell receptor beta chain. The germline CDR1 and CDR2 sequences are MNHEY and SVGAGI. This CDR3 region has 14 residues. V lost 3 bases and J lost 5, with 14 bases in between. TCRdb itself ran the 5' RACE reads through MiXCR, one entry per CDR3 protein. The repertoire holds some 100,000 distinct CDR3 sequences, under 20% seen once, with around 6.4% in the top ten. This sample is drawn from a study of T cells of healthy individuals. The receptor's source is a human donor in good health. The chain combines TRBV6-5 with TRBJ2-7; TRBD1 might be the D (6 bases). The CDR3 protein is CASSYRHRVHEQYF. The CDR3 nucleotides are TGTGCCAGCAGTTATCGTCACAGGGTCCACGAGCAGTACTTC.